This TCR beta chain was sequenced for a study of T cell responses to AZD1222 COVID-19 vaccine. Some clones are missing from TCRdb's copy, which holds only in-frame ones; the method was immunoSEQ multiplex PCR. The sample lists 150,000 to 200,000 clones, about 86% occurring once. Study-level findings and limits: Donors were largely white British and mainly female; clonal diversity was possibly underestimated.

This CDR3 is 19 amino acids long. Germline values: CDR1 SGHAT, CDR2 FQNNGV. V lost 4 bases, J lost 0 bases, and 13 bases stayed unmatched. A word on this clone: Its specificity is not known.

This chain joins TRBV11-2 and TRBJ1-3; TRBD1 aligns across 9 bases. The source was peripheral blood, collected 28 days after the second AZD1222 dose. This clonotype was sampled from an adult who received the AZD1222 COVID-19 vaccine. This CDR3 reads CASSWGTGRLRSSGNTIYF. As DNA, the CDR3 is TGTGCCAGCAGCTGGGGGACAGGGAGGTTGCGAAGCTCTGGAAACACCATATATTTT.